Given below is one T cell receptor (beta chain) in context. The sample belongs to a study of control samples from healthy donors and cancer patients. Generated by immunoSEQ multiplex PCR, the TCRdb table keeps only in-frame clones and is missing some. The sample consists of tens of thousands of clones, about 85% of them appearing once. Germline V gene sequence: CDR1 MNHEY, CDR2 SMNVEV (reference sequence). The CDR3 has 14 residues. V lost 5 bases, J lost 4 bases, and 8 bases stayed unmatched. The TCR was taken from a woman between 65 and 79 years old in good health. The sample comprised blood. The chain couples TRBV27 to TRBJ2-7; TRBD1 aligns across 7 bases. The CDR3 spells CASSAGTDMYEQYF. The DNA of the CDR3 is TGTGCCAGCAGTGCAGGGACAGACATGTACGAGCAGTACTTC.